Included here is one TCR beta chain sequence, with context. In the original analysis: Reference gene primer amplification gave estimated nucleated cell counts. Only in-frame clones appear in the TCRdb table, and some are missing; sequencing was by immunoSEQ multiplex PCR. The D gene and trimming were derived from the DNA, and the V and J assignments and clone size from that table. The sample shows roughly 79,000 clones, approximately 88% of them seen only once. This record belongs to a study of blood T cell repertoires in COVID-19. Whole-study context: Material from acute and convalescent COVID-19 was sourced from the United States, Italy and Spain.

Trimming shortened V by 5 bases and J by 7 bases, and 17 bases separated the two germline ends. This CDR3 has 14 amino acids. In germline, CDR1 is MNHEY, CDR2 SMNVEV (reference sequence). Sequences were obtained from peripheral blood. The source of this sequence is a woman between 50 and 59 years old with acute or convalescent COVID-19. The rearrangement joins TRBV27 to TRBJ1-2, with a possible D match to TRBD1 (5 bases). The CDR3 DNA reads TGTGCCAGCAGTGCGGCAGGGCCTCAGGGTGGCTACACCTTC. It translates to CASSAAGPQGGYTF.